Below are 8 T cell receptor beta chains sequenced from a single sample in a study of T cell repertoires in urothelial bladder cancer. The data were produced by immunoSEQ multiplex PCR, yet TCRdb's version contains in-frame clones alone and is incomplete. This repertoire shows about 6,600 clones, over 70% found once; its top ten account for about an eighth. The sample consisted of tumor-infiltrating cells from bladder cancer. These receptors originate from a human donor with urothelial carcinoma.

This chain uses TRBV4-1 with TRBJ2-1, with 7 bases aligning to TRBD1. CDR3 length: 16 amino acids. Germline lookup yields CDR1 MGHRA and CDR2 YSYEKL. The V and J ends lost 6 bases and 3 bases, in that order; junction bases with no gene match: 11. The chain's CDR3 is CASSPLTTGSYNEQFF. CDR3 nucleotide sequence: TGCGCCAGCAGTCCCCTCACGACAGGGAGCTACAATGAGCAGTTCTTC.

The V and J genes are TRBV30 and TRBJ2-7; the match to TRBD1 covers 7 bases. V shed 8 bases and J 2 bases; nucleotides not matched to a gene: 3. The CDR3 length is 11 residues. Germline V gene sequence: CDR1 GTSNPN, CDR2 SVGIG (reference sequence). CDR3 sequence: CAGDSTYEQYF. The CDR3 DNA reads as TGTGCCGGGGACAGCACCTACGAGCAGTACTTC.

This clone has a handful of counts. The chain couples TRBV5-1 to TRBJ2-6; no firm D call. CDR1 SGHRS and CDR2 YFSETQ come from the germline V gene. CDR3 size: 18 residues. Deletions cut 1 base from V and 0 bases from J, with 14 bases between. This chain's CDR3 is CASSLQISRSSGANVLTF. The CDR3, as DNA: TGCGCCAGCAGCTTGCAGATTAGTAGAAGCTCTGGGGCCAACGTCCTGACTTTC.

The chain has TRBV5-1 and TRBJ2-7; D may be TRBD2 (5 bases). The CDR3 has 14 amino acids. V lost 2 bases and J lost 2, with 11 bases in between. Per the germline V gene, CDR1 is SGHRS and CDR2 is YFSETQ. The CDR3 sequence: CASSFKGGPYEQYF. The CDR3 DNA sequence: TGCGCCAGCAGCTTTAAAGGAGGACCCTACGAGCAGTACTTC.

This chain uses TRBV30 with TRBJ1-2; no firm D call. The CDR3 contains 11 residues. Trimming took off 5 bases at V and 8 bases at J, with 12 bases between the two ends. CDR1 is GTSNPN, CDR2 SVGIG, per germline (reference sequence). The CDR3 sequence: CAWGVIRGYTF. The CDR3 bases are TGTGCCTGGGGGGTCATAAGGGGCTACACCTTC.

The rearrangement links TRBV19 to TRBJ1-6, with 9 bases that match TRBD1. The V and J ends lost 7 bases and 8 bases, in that order; junction bases with no gene match: 9. The CDR3 is 15 residues long. The V gene's germline CDR1 is LNHDA and CDR2 SQIVND (reference sequence). The DNA of the CDR3 is TGTGCCAGTAAAGTAGGAGGACAGGGGTATTCACCCCTCCACTTT. It codes for CASKVGGQGYSPLHF.

The chain joins TRBV5-1 to TRBJ2-5; D may correspond to TRBD1 or TRBD2 (6 bases each). The germline V gene encodes CDR1 SGHRS and CDR2 YFSETQ. This CDR3 has 16 amino acids. V was cut by 4 bases and J by 2 bases, with 18 bases left in between. The CDR3 DNA follows: TGCGCCAGCAGCGCGGCAAACAGGGCGGGGCAAGAGACCCAGTACTTC. It encodes CASSAANRAGQETQYF.

The V and J genes are TRBV30 and TRBJ2-7, with 7 bases that match TRBD1. The CDR3 loop spans 15 amino acids. With 3 bases clipped from V and 7 bases from J, the junction kept 15 bases outside the gene matches. The germline V gene has CDR1 GTSNPN and CDR2 SVGIG (reference sequence). CDR3 coding DNA: TGTGCCTGGAGCGTACCCGACAGGGTGTCGGGGGAGCAGTACTTC. It specifies CAWSVPDRVSGEQYF.